These 13 T cell receptor beta chains were sequenced from one sample in a study of cytomegalovirus exposure and HLA in healthy donors. The PCR ran on 60 Vbeta and 13 Jbeta primers. Assay used: immunoSEQ multiplex PCR; TCRdb lists only in-frame clones, some missing. The sample has some 80,000 clones, around 10% seen once; the top ten hold around 26%. The specimen was PBMCs. The receptors were sampled from a man in his sixties in good health and CMV-seropositive.

The chain has TRBV7-7 and TRBJ2-2; perhaps TRBD2 as D (5 bases). The CDR3 totals 14 residues. CDR1 is SSHAT, CDR2 FNYEAQ, per germline (reference sequence). This CDR3 reads CASSWRANTGELFF. The CDR3 bases are TGTGCTAGCTCCTGGCGGGCGAACACCGGGGAGCTGTTTTTT.

The J gene is TRBJ2-7, the V gene TRBV6-5; D is undetermined. Germline V CDR1 and CDR2: MNHEY, SVGAGI. The CDR3 has 15 residues. Trimming shortened V by 5 bases and J by 2 bases, and 16 bases separated the two germline ends. CDR3 nucleotides: TGTGCCAGCAGTACCACCGCTAGTGGCGCCTACGAGCAGTACTTC. It translates to CASSTTASGAYEQYF.

In its sample, this clone was seen a few times. This chain joins TRBV6-5 and TRBJ2-2; the D is unclear. Germline V gene lookup returns CDR1 MNHEY and CDR2 SVGAGI. The CDR3 spans 14 residues. V dropped 0 bases and J dropped 8 bases, with 10 bases sitting between them. The CDR3 reads CASSYSIPLGELFF. The CDR3 DNA reads TGTGCCAGCAGTTACTCAATTCCCTTAGGGGAGCTGTTTTTT.

The CDR3 sequence: CASSQDRGGSYEQYV. Here the CDR3 DNA reads TGCGCCAGCAGCCAGGACCGTGGGGGCTCCTACGAGCAGTACGTC. The rearrangement joins TRBV5-1 to TRBJ2-7; D tentatively reads TRBD1 or TRBD2 (5 bases each). The germline gives CDR1 SGHRS, CDR2 YFSETQ. The CDR3 spans 15 residues. Deletions cut 4 bases from V and 0 bases from J, with 14 bases between.

Only a few counts were recorded for this clone. The chain uses TRBV28 and TRBJ1-1; D is ambiguous. V gave up 6 bases and J gave up 1 base, with 15 bases separating them. Germline-derived CDR1 and CDR2 are MDHEN and SYDVKM. This CDR3 region has 15 residues. CDR3 sequence reads: CASSSLDLPNTEAFF. DNA of the CDR3: TGTGCCAGCAGCTCACTGGACTTACCGAACACTGAAGCTTTCTTT.

The CDR3 reads CASSLTGAEGYTF. In DNA form, the CDR3 reads TGTGCCAGCAGCTTAACAGGGGCGGAGGGCTACACCTTC. The chain combines TRBV7-2 with TRBJ1-2; TRBD1 agrees at 7 bases. The junction had 5 bases not matched to a gene; V was cut back by 2 bases and J by 8 bases. CDR1 is SGHTA and CDR2 is FQGNSA in the germline V gene. The CDR3 is made up of 13 amino acids.

This clone was seen only a few times. This sequence joins TRBV19 and TRBJ2-7; 14 bases are shared with TRBD2. Germline CDR1 LNHDA, CDR2 SQIVND (reference sequence). The CDR3 is 16 amino acids. V was clipped by 4 bases and J by 4 bases; unmatched bases: 6. The CDR3 sequence is CASSTRTSGRKYEQYF. The CDR3 DNA is TGTGCCAGTAGTACCCGGACTAGCGGGAGGAAGTACGAGCAGTACTTC.

V gene TRBV7-3 combines with J gene TRBJ2-5; 9 bases are shared with TRBD1. The length of the CDR3 is 15 residues. Germline CDR1 SGHTA, CDR2 FQGTGA. The V gene end was trimmed by 5 bases and the J gene end by 4 bases; junction bases not matched to a gene: 8. CDR3 residues: CASSLLGTGLETQYF. The CDR3 coding sequence is TGTGCCAGCAGCCTGCTAGGGACAGGGCTAGAGACCCAGTACTTC.

This CDR3 is CASSRPRGANQPQHF. The CDR3 DNA reads TGTGCCAGCAGTCGACCCAGGGGGGCCAATCAGCCCCAGCATTTT. V is TRBV28 and J is TRBJ1-5; TRBD1 matches at 7 bases. The germline CDR1 and CDR2 sequences are MDHEN and SYDVKM. With V trimmed by 5 bases and J by 3 bases, 7 bases remained unmatched. The CDR3 consists of 15 residues.

V usage is TRBV19 and J usage is TRBJ1-4; no firm D call. Germline CDR1 is LNHDA and CDR2 is SQIVND (reference sequence). CDR3 length: 15 residues. V dropped 0 bases and J dropped 11 bases, with 16 bases sitting between them. The CDR3 nucleotides read TGTGCCAGTAGTATAGATTCGGCAGAAGCGCGGAAACTGTTTTTT. Translating gives CASSIDSAEARKLFF.

V gene TRBV19 combines with J gene TRBJ2-5, with a tentative D call TRBD2 (6 bases). CDR1 is LNHDA and CDR2 is SQIVND in the germline V gene (reference sequence). The CDR3 length is 15 residues. With 1 base removed from V and 2 bases from J, the gap between germline ends came to 11 bases. CDR3 DNA: TGTGCCAGTAGTATAGGCCCTAGCGTACAAGAGACCCAGTACTTC. Translation: CASSIGPSVQETQYF.

The rearrangement links TRBV10-3 to TRBJ2-6; 12 bases line up with TRBD1. This CDR3 is 21 amino acids long. The trim removed 4 bases at V and 0 bases at J, leaving 13 bases unmatched. Per germline, CDR1 ENHRY and CDR2 SYGVKD. The CDR3 DNA follows: TGTGCCATCAGTGGGGGGACAGGGGGCTCCGGTTTAAACTCTGGGGCCAACGTCCTGACTTTC. It specifies CAISGGTGGSGLNSGANVLTF.

The chain couples TRBV7-6 to TRBJ1-1, with D tentatively TRBD1 (6 bases). V shed 3 bases and J shed 2 bases, with 22 bases lying between them. Germline-derived CDR1 and CDR2 are SGHVS and FNYEAQ. The CDR3 extends over 18 amino acids. CDR3 coding DNA: TGTGCCAGCAGCTTCGGGATCAGGGCGGGAGGGGGTAACACTGAAGCTTTCTTT. Protein sequence: CASSFGIRAGGGNTEAFF.